This T cell receptor beta chain is drawn from a study of beta chain features in type 1 diabetes (dated by TCRdb to the late 2010s). Looking at the study overall: No differences in mean age, gender distribution, total cell number or subset yield were found between patients and healthy donors. A total of under 140,000,000 sorted cells were examined across all samples, and the number of cells per subset was strongly correlated with RNA yield. In the study, TCRB repertoires of sorted circulating CD4+ T cell subsets from recently diagnosed type 1 diabetes patients were compared with those of matched healthy donors. Regulatory and stem cell-like memory subsets were isolated from only 8 patients and about eight healthy donors, whereas naive and central memory subsets came from all 30 or so donors.

From each donor, a single peripheral blood sample of around 120 mL on average was drawn into heparinised tubes. Naive, central memory, regulatory and stem cell-like memory CD4+ T cells were sorted on a BD FACSAria II using a panel including CD45RO, CCR7, CD25, CD127, CD95 and CD27. Purity was above 98% for every sorted population. PBMCs were isolated immediately by Lymphoprep density gradient centrifugation and stained directly without culture. Samples were stained and sorted in pairs, with one healthy donor and one patient per experiment, so that batch effects were minimized. The High Capacity cDNA Reverse Transcription Kit was used to reverse transcribe all of the isolated RNA, meaning that expressed TCRB transcripts were what got sequenced. Deep immunoSEQ sequencing was performed on naive, central memory and regulatory T cell samples, with an average of around 3.5 million total reads per sample. Sorted cells were lysed in RLT buffer, and RNA was extracted using DNase-treated RNeasy Micro or Mini kits according to cell number. Each cell subset was processed separately to prevent cross-contamination, with patient and healthy donor samples processed together. TCRB sequences were amplified from cDNA with the immunoSEQ multiplex PCR, producing 87-bp fragments spanning the CDR3 region. Amplicons were sequenced on the Illumina HiSeq platform. Per the original workflow: PCR bias was computationally corrected using synthetic template baselines, reads within Hamming distance 2 were collapsed, and singletons that could not be merged were discarded. Reads were aligned to IMGT to assign V, D and J genes, CDR3 length, and insertions or deletions at six rearrangement sites. Within each subset, clonotype counts were normalized to the number of sorted cells before true diversity and Gini coefficients were calculated with the tcR R package. The overlap coefficient, calculated on TCRB nucleotide sequences, was used to measure repertoire sharing. As a proxy for the pre-selection repertoire, out-of-frame TCRB sequences from naive cells were analyzed. TCRdb limited this immuneACCESS table to in-frame rearrangements with V and J called. A share of clones is missing; checked studies link under half to unresolved V genes, and the rest is unexplained. V and J calls and clone size come straight from that table; D and trimming were deduced from the DNA. This sample is represented by about half a million clones; about an eighth of them were singletons. The ten biggest clones cover 0.045% to 0.06% of the sample.

V is cut by 5 bases and J by 2 bases, and the space between the germline ends is 10 bases. Including the terminal cysteine and phenylalanine, the CDR3 comprises 15 residues. Of all the DNA, just the CDR3 is kept, 45 bases in frame from base 1. Taken from the germline V gene, the CDR1 and CDR2 loops are MNHEY and SVGAGI. This clone appeared a few times. Its cognate antigen has yet to be identified. Per-nucleotide qualities are absent, and no much larger clonotype sits a single base away. Overall study outcomes, separate from this receptor: Naive, central memory and regulatory TCRB repertoires appeared to be more alike among patients than among healthy donors. In all four CD4+ subsets, TCRB CDR3 length was moderately but significantly shorter in type 1 diabetes patients. Fewer insertions and more nucleotide deletions at VDJ recombination sites were observed in patients with type 1 diabetes, implying thymic rearrangement abnormalities. Sequencing cDNA rather than genomic DNA could over-represent highly expressing activated cells, although activation and CD3 levels did not differ between groups. PCR might favor shorter templates, but patient and control samples were amplified and corrected together, so any skew would affect both groups equally. Only small numbers of individuals were included in the HLA sub-analyses, which left unresolved whether HLA type had any influence on TCRB rearrangement.

Source material: naive CD4+ T cells from blood. What the cell subset or site label conveys for this sample: true naive CD4+ T cells. The chain uses TRBV6-5 and TRBJ2-6; 6 matching bases give a weak D call of TRBD1. This sequence originates from a young woman in good health. The CDR3 reads CASSTRGTGANVLTF. The nucleotides are TGTGCCAGCAGTACAAGGGGGACTGGGGCCAACGTCCTGACTTTC.